The subject of this entry is one TCR beta chain. As yet, its antigen is unknown. This may come from a read error, since a much larger clone is one base off. The data belong to a study of regulatory T cells in long-lasting Graves disease. The CDR3 is 15 amino acids. The germline V gene has CDR1 MNHEY and CDR2 SVGAGI. The V end was cut by 0 bases, the J end by 9 bases, with 14 bases between. Indicated time point: persistent/refractory GD, antithyroid drugs over 5 years with positive TRAb. The TCR library used RNA extracted from PBMCs. General observations from the study: Newly diagnosed Graves' patients exceeded persistent ones in TCR diversity. A greater number of public clonotypes (about 2,900) was shared by persistent patients than by new patients (about 890).

Library construction for TCR beta used iRepertoire HTBI primers and Arm-PCR of CDR3 regions. Each CDR3 protein is one row after TCRdb ran MiXCR on the multiplex PCR reads. This table holds about 430,000 distinct CDR3 sequences, roughly 23% found once. The sample here was peripheral blood mononuclear cells (PBMCs), taken when the disease was refractory, from a patient treated with antithyroid drugs. J is TRBJ1-4 and V is TRBV6-5, with TRBD1 as a possible D gene (5 bases). This clonotype was sampled from a female donor with Graves disease. This CDR3 reads CASSYSMGGSKKLFF. The CDR3 region has the DNA TGTGCCAGCAGTTACTCGATGGGGGGTAGTAAAAAACTGTTTTTT.